These T cell receptor beta chains were read from a single sample in a study of T-cell memory formation after mild COVID-19. A single record per CDR3 protein comes from TCRdb applying MiXCR to the 5' RACE reads. The sample yields roughly 140,000 distinct CDR3 sequences, more than 13% seen once. Sequenced sample: PBMCs or a T cell subset sorted from them (not recorded which). These receptors were taken from an adult woman who had mild COVID-19 (a few samples of this study predate the infection). Cell type and time point are not known. The CDR3 runs from the conserved cysteine through the conserved F or W.

V gene,J gene,CDR3 protein
TRBV7-6,TRBJ1-1,CASSLDAGVTEAFF
TRBV7-2,TRBJ2-3,CASSLWTSSPTDTQYF
TRBV24-1,TRBJ2-3,CATSDWADRGGGDTQYF
TRBV11-2,TRBJ2-1,CASSLTGGWEQFF
TRBV4-1,TRBJ1-5,CASSQPGRQPQHF
TRBV27,TRBJ2-1,CASSLTGTSVYNEQFF
TRBV7-9,TRBJ2-5,CAATGGVKETQYF
TRBV27,TRBJ2-5,CASSPQGREETQYF
TRBV2,TRBJ2-7,CASSGEGKQSYEQYF
TRBV6-5,TRBJ2-1,CASSHQGDSLYNEQFF
TRBV6-1,TRBJ2-2,CAVLWGTGELFF
TRBV7-3,TRBJ2-1,CASSSSLSSYNEQFF
TRBV4-1,TRBJ1-1,CASSPRDRGVTEAFF
TRBV5-1,TRBJ2-1,CASSPRGSSYNEQFF
TRBV7-9,TRBJ2-3,CASSSSGSFTHTQYF
TRBV24-1,TRBJ2-1,CATSDSNTHFGRERDEQFF
TRBV20-1,TRBJ2-7,CSATQGYEQYF
TRBV27,TRBJ1-3,CASRPLRDTSGNTIYF
TRBV12-3/TRBV12-4,TRBJ1-4,CASSSGQQATNEKLFF
TRBV6-5,TRBJ2-3,CASSYSGPSTDTQYF